The 5 T cell receptor beta chains below come from one sample, sequenced in a study of control samples from healthy donors and cancer patients (dated by TCRdb to about 2020). Libraries were made using the immunoSEQ multiplex PCR assay. This immuneACCESS table, as held by TCRdb, lists in-frame sequences with V and J called but not all clones. Of the missing ones, under half trace to an unresolved V gene in checked studies; the others have no known cause. This sample gives 150,000 to 200,000 clones in total; around 90% of them show up just once. 1.2% to 1.5% of the sample goes to the ten largest clones. The sequencing sample was made of blood. Receptor source: a woman aged 45-59 years in good health.

The rearrangement links TRBV27 to TRBJ2-6; D unresolved. The CDR3 totals 13 residues. CDR1 is MNHEY and CDR2 is SMNVEV in the germline V gene (reference sequence). Trimming took off 11 bases at V and 0 bases at J, with 8 bases between the two ends. CDR3 sequence: CACASSGANVLTF. The DNA for the CDR3 is TGTGCCTGCGCGAGCTCTGGGGCCAACGTCCTGACTTTC.

The chain employs TRBV11-2 and TRBJ2-7, with a weak D call TRBD1 (6 bases). The CDR3 runs to 14 residues. Germline CDR1 is SGHAT and CDR2 is FQNNGV. The V and J ends lost 5 bases and 2 bases respectively, with 13 bases between them. CDR3 sequence reads: CASSLNRVAYEQYF. CDR3 DNA sequence: TGTGCCAGCAGCCTAAACAGGGTAGCCTACGAGCAGTACTTC.

The chain links TRBV18 to TRBJ1-5, with no clear D. V was cut by 5 bases and J by 2 bases, with 4 bases left in between. CDR3 length equals 12 residues. Germline V gene data show CDR1 as KGHSH and CDR2 as LQKENI. The CDR3 spells CASSSGNQPQHF. The CDR3 DNA reads TGTGCCAGCTCATCCGGCAATCAGCCCCAGCATTTT. Based on the CDR3 plus reference TRBV18 and TRBJ1-5, the full variable domain is NAGVMQNPRHLVRRRGQEARLRCSPMKGHSHVYWYRQLPEEGLKFMVYLQKENIIDESGMPKERFSAEFPKEGPSILRIQQVVRGDSAAYFCASSSGNQPQHFGDGTRLSIL.

The chain is built from TRBV19 and TRBJ1-1, with D perhaps matching TRBD1 (6 bases). Per the germline V gene, CDR1 is LNHDA and CDR2 is SQIVND (reference sequence). The ends were cut back, 5 bases at V and 1 base at J, with 14 bases in the middle. This CDR3 region has 15 residues. Written as DNA, the CDR3 is TGTGCCAGTAGTCGCAAAGGGGGGGCGAACACTGAAGCTTTCTTT. It translates to CASSRKGGANTEAFF.

The chain links TRBV28 to TRBJ1-1; D is possibly TRBD1 (6 bases). The CDR3 has 15 amino acids. V dropped 7 bases and J dropped 6 bases, with 21 bases sitting between them. The germline gives CDR1 MDHEN, CDR2 SYDVKM. The CDR3 sequence is CASTLLRGGSAEAFF. The CDR3 DNA is TGTGCCAGCACCCTGTTACGTGGGGGCTCCGCTGAAGCTTTCTTT.